The T cell receptor (beta chain) described here comes from a study of early T cells in non-severe SARS-CoV-2 infection. Overall study: Investigators sequenced bulk RNA drawn from unsorted whole blood, and chains remained unpaired.

Study-level results: Reliance on VDJdb matching favored anti-spike CD8 responses; private and CD4 specificities were missed.

This clonotype was seen more than once but under ten times. Its antigen is as yet unknown. Individual cDNA molecules received unique molecular identifiers during library preparation. TCRdb reprocessed the 5' RACE reads via MiXCR and lists one record per CDR3 protein. Of approximately 110,000 distinct CDR3 sequences listed, 15% are singletons. Germline lookup yields CDR1 SGHTA and CDR2 FQGNSA. The CDR3 spans 18 residues. V lost 5 bases to trimming and J lost 5 bases; unmatched junction nucleotides: 9. The receptor was isolated from an adult who was a healthcare worker with PCR-confirmed SARS-CoV-2 infection or an uninfected control (not recorded which). The sequenced sample consisted of whole blood. The chain has TRBV7-2 and TRBJ2-2; 15 bases match TRBD2. The CDR3 sequence: CASSPGLAGGLGTGELFF. The CDR3 DNA is TGTGCCAGCAGCCCCGGACTAGCGGGGGGGCTGGGTACCGGGGAGCTGTTTTTT.